The sequence of this T cell receptor (beta chain) was determined in a study of T cell responses to AZD1222 COVID-19 vaccine (dated by TCRdb to 2020 to 2023). Concerning the study at large: AZD1222 recipients given second doses at about 4 weeks or at about 12 weeks were pooled, since spike-specific TCR depth and breadth were not found to differ between the two schedules. A total of 230 to 250 trial participants underwent TCR sequencing, of whom 207 had received two doses of AZD1222 and some 25 had received two doses of the MenACWY control vaccine. Trial participants were enrolled into age subgroups of 18-55, 56-69 and 70-plus years, which contained about 160, 30 and 59 TCR-sequenced participants, respectively.

Based on the germline V gene (reference sequence), the CDR1 and CDR2 sequences are LGHDT and YNNKEL. The CDR3, cysteine through phenylalanine, is 15 amino acids long. Of the read, only the CDR3 DNA is kept; its 45 bases are in frame from base 1. V loses 0 bases, J loses 7 bases, and the germline ends lie 15 bases apart. The investigation overall reported the following: Conclusions about previously exposed vaccinees are limited because only a handful of AZD1222 recipients were SARS-CoV-2 seropositive at baseline. A significant rise in spike-specific TCR breadth and depth was observed after two AZD1222 doses relative to day 0 and relative to MenACWY recipients. In the small 56-69-year group, the increase in depth fell short of significance, most likely because of low power. Because no samples from the day 14 peak response were available, repertoires could be characterized only after the peak T cell response. Reportedly, close to half of the unique spike-specific TCRs recognized epitopes lying outside the regions that are mutated in the B.1.351 and B.1.1.7 variants. Vaccine-associated CD4 TCRs spanned the whole spike protein, with dominant responses in regions 160-218 and 743-854. Participants were mostly white British, with more females than males. The authors suggested clonal diversity may have been underestimated.

The CDR3 regions of human TCRbeta chains were analyzed by immunosequencing. In the original analysis: Repertoire TCRs were checked for matches against a reference library of SARS-CoV-2-specific TCRs that had been generated using the MIRA antigen-specificity platform. Breadth meant the fraction of unique TCRs that were SARS-CoV-2-associated, whereas depth meant the fraction of total T cells that were SARS-CoV-2-associated. Using the MIRA data, every spike-specific TCR was mapped to the spike region that the TCR reacted to and assigned to either a CD4 or a CD8 class. Log10-transformed breadth and depth values were compared by one-way ANOVA with Sidak's multiple comparisons tests. This is the immuneACCESS table as TCRdb keeps it, with only in-frame sequences that have V and J called. A part of the clones is gone; compared with another copy, unresolved V genes explain less than half, and the rest is unexplained. V, J and clone size were drawn from that table, and D and trimming were deduced from the DNA. The sample table records 130,000 to 150,000 clones; around nine tenths of these occur just once. The ten largest clones represent 4% to 6% of the sample.

This specimen's time point label, per the study, means: baseline before first vaccination. Samples from vaccinated people were obtained from the UK trials COV001 and COV002, which included a single-blind randomized controlled phase 2/3 trial of AZD1222 (ChAdOx1 nCoV-19) in healthy adults. For TCRbeta chain sequencing, PBMC samples were collected from trial participants at day 0 and at day 28 after the second dose. A note on this clone: Its antigen has not been determined. No base qualities exist here, and no much larger clone lies one base off it.

The receptor chain draws on TRBV3-1 (or the pseudogene TRBV3-2) and TRBJ2-5; tentative D gene TRBD2, with 5 bases matching. The specimen comprised peripheral blood, sampled on day 0 of AZD1222 vaccination. The receptor was derived from an adult in good health. The CDR3 region has the sequence CASSQEASRGATQYF. The DNA sequence is TGTGCCAGCAGCCAAGAGGCTAGCCGAGGAGCGACCCAGTACTTC.